This is a list of T cell receptor beta chains from one sample in a study of CD8+ T cells in alopecia areata. TCRdb's table, derived via immunoSEQ multiplex PCR, lists solely in-frame clones and lacks some. The repertoire holds more than 200,000 clones, with around two thirds as singletons. Sample: CD4+ T cells sorted from blood, taken at week 0. The receptors here all came from a human donor with alopecia areata. Both conserved end residues are part of each CDR3. A D gene is named only where the DNA matches it firmly. Clone sizes are given selectively: once, few, many, or a class where the clone is expanded.

V	D	J	size	DNA	CDR3
TRBV11-2	-	TRBJ2-1	few	TGTGCCAGCAGCTTGGGAGCTTACAATGAGCAGTTCTTC	CASSLGAYNEQFF
TRBV5-4	-	TRBJ1-5	-	TGTGCCAGCAGCGGGACGGGTCTCTTCTCTCAGCCCCAGCATTTT	CASSGTGLFSQPQHF
TRBV6-6	TRBD1	TRBJ2-5	-	TGTGCCAGCAGAACAGACCAGGACAGGGCATGGGAGACCCAGTACTTC	CASRTDQDRAWETQYF
TRBV11-2	TRBD1	TRBJ1-1	-	TGTGCCAGCAGCCCAAACAGGGGGGAGAACACTGAAGCTTTCTTT	CASSPNRGENTEAFF
TRBV5-1	-	TRBJ2-2	few	TGCGCCAGCAGCTTGGAAGGGAACACCGGGGAGCTGTTTTTT	CASSLEGNTGELFF
TRBV29-1	TRBD1	TRBJ2-2	once	TGCAGCGTTCAGGGACAGCTTTTTCAGAACACCGGGGAGCTGTTTTTT	CSVQGQLFQNTGELFF
TRBV27	-	TRBJ2-1	-	TGTGCCAGCAGTGGGGGGTTCCCCAATGAGCAGTTCTTC	CASSGGFPNEQFF
TRBV29-1	-	TRBJ1-3	-	TGCAGCGCCGGGACATTCTCTGGAAACACCATATATTTT	CSAGTFSGNTIYF
TRBV4-3	-	TRBJ1-4	few	TGCGCCAGCAGCCACGGGGACGGTGGAGATGAAAAACTGTTTTTT	CASSHGDGGDEKLFF
TRBV30	-	TRBJ2-6	-	TGTGCCTTCCCCAGCCTCTCTGGGGCCAACGTCCTGACTTTC	CAFPSLSGANVLTF
TRBV27	-	TRBJ1-1	-	TGTGCCAGCAGCACGCGGGACACTGAAGCTTTCTTT	CASSTRDTEAFF
TRBV10-3	-	TRBJ2-4	few	TGTGCCATCAGTGATATGGGAAACATTCAGTACTTC	CAISDMGNIQYF
TRBV5-1	TRBD1	TRBJ1-6	-	TGCGCCAGCAGCTTGGGCCCGGGACAGGAGAATTCACCCCTCCACTTT	CASSLGPGQENSPLHF
TRBV30	-	TRBJ1-5	-	TGTGCCTGGAGTGTAAACGGGAATAGCAATCAGCCCCAGCATTTT	CAWSVNGNSNQPQHF
TRBV6-5	-	TRBJ1-2	once	TGTGCCAGCATGAGGGGCTACACCTTC	CASMRGYTF
TRBV5-4	-	TRBJ1-3	-	TGTGCCAGCAGCTTGTTCGGGATCCTTGGAAACACCATATATTTT	CASSLFGILGNTIYF
TRBV29-1	-	TRBJ2-3	few	TGCAGCGTCCATGGATCTTCTACAGATACGCAGTATTTT	CSVHGSSTDTQYF
TRBV30	TRBD2	TRBJ2-3	-	TGTGCCTGGAGTGTACGGACTAGCGGGGGTTCAGATACGCAGTATTTT	CAWSVRTSGGSDTQYF
TRBV14	TRBD2	TRBJ2-7	-	TGTGCCAGCAGGCCGCGCAGTTCCGGGGGGGGAAGCTACGAGCAGTACTTC	CASRPRSSGGGSYEQYF
TRBV6-5	-	TRBJ2-3	-	TGTGCCAGCACCCCAGGGGTCCTCTTCACAGATACGCAGTATTTT	CASTPGVLFTDTQYF
TRBV27	-	TRBJ1-1	-	TGTGCCAGCAGCCCCCAAGGCCCTTCCACTGAAGCTTTCTTT	CASSPQGPSTEAFF
TRBV7-4	-	TRBJ2-7	-	TGTGCCAGCAGCTTCATCATCTCCGGGCAGTACTTC	CASSFIISGQYF
TRBV4-1	TRBD1	TRBJ2-1	-	TGCGCCAGCAGCCAACACGACAGGGGCGCCCCAAGCTCCTACAATGAGCAGTTCTTC	CASSQHDRGAPSSYNEQFF
TRBV29-1	-	TRBJ1-1	once	TGCAGCGTCGTACCGGGACGGCCTGACACTGAAGCTTTCTTT	CSVVPGRPDTEAFF
TRBV7-3	TRBD2	TRBJ2-3	-	TGTGCCAGCAGCCGCAGGGCAGCGGGAAGCACAGATACGCAGTATTTT	CASSRRAAGSTDTQYF
TRBV4-3	-	TRBJ1-2	-	TGCGCCAGCAGCCAAGATATTCGGGGCTCTGGCTACACCTTC	CASSQDIRGSGYTF
TRBV10-3	-	TRBJ2-5	-	TGTGCCATCAGTGAGGGAGGGGGAAAAGAGACCCAGTACTTC	CAISEGGGKETQYF
TRBV30	-	TRBJ1-4	-	TGTGCCTGGGAAATGGCCCACAGGGATGAAAAACTGTTTTTT	CAWEMAHRDEKLFF
TRBV30	-	TRBJ1-4	-	TGTGCCTGGAGTGTGGGCCTCAAATCGGCAACTAATGAAAAACTGTTTTTT	CAWSVGLKSATNEKLFF
TRBV4-2	TRBD1	TRBJ1-1	once	TGTGCCAGCAGCCACCCGGGACAGAGAGTGAACACTGAAGCTTTCTTT	CASSHPGQRVNTEAFF
TRBV30	-	TRBJ2-4	-	TGTGCCTGGAGTCGCAGGGGTGGAAACATTCAGTACTTC	CAWSRRGGNIQYF
TRBV29-1	-	TRBJ1-1	-	TGCAGCGTTGAAGTCGGGAGGGGCTCGAACACTGAAGCTTTCTTT	CSVEVGRGSNTEAFF
TRBV30	TRBD1	TRBJ1-5	few	TGTGCCTGGAGTGTAATCGGGACAGGGGGTTTTCAGCCCCAGCATTTT	CAWSVIGTGGFQPQHF
TRBV5-1	-	TRBJ2-7	-	TGCGCCAGCACCCGCGACAGGCCCTACGAGCAGTACTTC	CASTRDRPYEQYF
TRBV18	-	TRBJ1-2	many	TGTGCCAGCTCACCCCAGGGAGCCTATGGCTACACCTTC	CASSPQGAYGYTF
TRBV29-1	TRBD1	TRBJ2-7	once	TGCAGCGCCGTGACAGGGGGATACGAGCAGTACTTC	CSAVTGGYEQYF
TRBV25-1	TRBD2	TRBJ2-1	-	TGTGCCAGCAGTCTAGCGGGGGCCAGGGATGAGCAGTTCTTC	CASSLAGARDEQFF
TRBV7-3	-	TRBJ2-1	-	TGTGCCAGCAGCTCTCAGGGGGGAGAGCAGTTCTTC	CASSSQGGEQFF
TRBV5-4	-	TRBJ2-3	few	TGTGCCAGCAGCTACCGACAGGACCGTTTCACAGATACGCAGTATTTT	CASSYRQDRFTDTQYF
TRBV4-2	-	TRBJ1-2	-	TGTGCCAGCCGGGGTGGGGTGTCGAACTATGGCTACACCTTC	CASRGGVSNYGYTF
TRBV5-6	TRBD1	TRBJ2-6	few	TGTGCCAGCAACAGCCGGGACAGGGGTGTCGTCCTGACTTTC	CASNSRDRGVVLTF
TRBV19	TRBD1	TRBJ2-2	few	TGTGCCAGTAGTAGACAGGGTGCGAGCACCGGGGAGCTGTTTTTT	CASSRQGASTGELFF
TRBV6-4	-	TRBJ2-5	-	TGTGCCAGCAGTGACGGTAGGGAGACCCAGTACTTC	CASSDGRETQYF
TRBV7-2	TRBD2	TRBJ2-1	-	TGTGCCAGCAGCTTACCGGGACTAGTAAATGAGCAGTTCTTC	CASSLPGLVNEQFF
TRBV29-1	-	TRBJ1-1	-	TGCAGCGTTGATCGTCTAGGGTACACTGAAGCTTTCTTT	CSVDRLGYTEAFF
TRBV4-1	-	TRBJ2-6	-	TGCGCCAGCAGCCAAACCTTCTTTGGGAGTTCGACCTCTGGGGCCAACGTCCTGACTTTC	CASSQTFFGSSTSGANVLTF